This T cell receptor (beta chain) is from a study of graft-versus-host responses after intestinal transplantation. General study points: GvH clonotypes were identified within recipient marrow, with a subset emerging first in ileum or blood.

Concerning this clone itself: The antigen is unknown.

This CDR3 has 14 residues. The germline CDR1 and CDR2 sequences are KGHSH and LQKENI. V dropped 4 bases and J dropped 4 bases, with 13 bases sitting between them. Assay used: immunoSEQ multiplex PCR; TCRdb lists only in-frame clones, some missing. The table includes approximately 97,000 clones, 90% to 95% detected once. The rearrangement joins TRBV18 to TRBJ1-2; the D is unclear. This TCR derives from a human donor who was the organ donor for an intestinal transplant. The material sequenced was unstimulated CD4+ T cells sorted from spleen or lymph node cells, taken before transplant. This CDR3 is CASSRGGPLYGYTF. CDR3 nucleotides: TGTGCCAGCTCACGGGGAGGTCCTCTCTATGGCTACACCTTC.